What follows are 11 T cell receptor beta chains derived from one specimen sequenced in a study of molecular identifiers for immune sequencing clone quantification. TCRdb processed the PCR reads anew with MiXCR; each CDR3 protein has one entry. The table shows more than 450,000 distinct CDR3 sequences, with around 23% occurring only once. The sequencing input was naive CD8+ T cells from blood, with Jurkat cell RNA spiked in. As for subset: FACS-sorted CD8+CD4-CCR7+CD45RA+ naive T cells. These receptors originate from a human donor in good health. Some libraries in this study had Jurkat cell RNA spiked in.

This clonotype was found a few times. This chain links TRBV7-6 with TRBJ2-5; D is uncertain. The CDR3 is made up of 12 amino acids. Trimming shortened V by 6 bases and J by 5 bases, and 10 bases separated the two germline ends. Germline lookup yields CDR1 SGHVS and CDR2 FNYEAQ. In nucleotides, the CDR3 is TGTGCCAGCAGTTTGGCCCGGGAGACCCAGTACTTC. Its translation is CASSLARETQYF.

This clonotype was counted between two and nine times. The chain links TRBV4-3 to TRBJ1-2; the D is unclear. The germline V and J ends were trimmed by 0 bases and 3 bases, with 11 bases remaining between them. Germline CDR1 reads LGHNA; CDR2 reads YSLEER. The CDR3 is 15 amino acids. CDR3 amino acids: CASSQDRSRHYGYTF. CDR3 DNA sequence: TGCGCCAGCAGCCAAGATCGAAGCAGGCACTATGGCTACACCTTC.

This clonotype came up many times. The genes are TRBV6-5 and TRBJ1-1; perhaps TRBD1 as D (5 bases). The ends were cut back, 2 bases at V and 2 bases at J, with 12 bases in the middle. Germline lookup yields CDR1 MNHEY and CDR2 SVGAGI. The CDR3 extends over 15 amino acids. The CDR3 is CASSYVIGVNTEAFF. CDR3 in DNA: TGTGCCAGCAGTTACGTGATAGGGGTCAACACTGAAGCTTTCTTT.

This clonotype was recorded many times. V is TRBV28 and J is TRBJ2-5, with D perhaps matching TRBD2 (5 bases). Germline loops: CDR1 MDHEN, CDR2 SYDVKM. The CDR3 is 11 amino acids. V gave up 5 bases and J gave up 7 bases, with 8 bases separating them. The CDR3 spells CASSTGGTQYF. CDR3 sequence (DNA): TGTGCCAGCAGTACCGGAGGGACCCAGTACTTC.

The chain is built from TRBV12-3 or TRBV12-4 and TRBJ2-1; 7 nucleotides match TRBD1. This CDR3 comprises 15 residues. The trim removed 5 bases at V and 8 bases at J, leaving 12 bases unmatched. The CDR3 loop reads CASSGLEGARDEQFF. The CDR3 bases are TGTGCCAGCAGTGGCCTTGAGGGGGCTAGAGATGAGCAGTTCTTC.

This clonotype was detected many times. This rearrangement joins TRBV6-1 to TRBJ2-7, with TRBD1 identical over 8 bases. CDR3 size: 11 residues. Germline V gene data show CDR1 as MNHNS and CDR2 as SASEGT. V shed 11 bases, J shed 1 base, and the junction held 1 base outside the gene matches. The CDR3 loop reads CAGQGSYEQYF. The CDR3 DNA sequence: TGTGCCGGACAGGGTTCCTACGAGCAGTACTTC.

The CDR3: CASSGRDHEQYF. The CDR3 region has the DNA TGTGCCAGCAGCGGGCGGGACCACGAGCAGTACTTC. The V gene is TRBV6-2 or TRBV6-3, the J gene TRBJ2-7, with a tentative D call TRBD2 (6 bases). CDR3 size: 12 residues. CDR1 is MNHEY and CDR2 is SVGEGT in the germline V gene. Trimming cost V 6 bases and J 5 bases, with 11 bases left between them.

This chain connects TRBV19 to TRBJ2-3, with D hard to call. Germline CDR1 is LNHDA and CDR2 is SQIVND (reference sequence). The CDR3 runs to 12 residues. Between the trimmed V and J ends, which lost 11 bases and 14 bases, there was a span of 23 bases. CDR3 protein: CAGGVLGGALYF. The CDR3 DNA sequence: TGTGCCGGTGGTGTGTTGGGTGGTGCGCTGTATTTT.

This clonotype has only a few counts. The chain employs TRBV2 and TRBJ2-4; TRBD2 agrees at 12 bases. This CDR3 region has 14 residues. Trimming took 4 bases from V and 10 from J; bases not matched to a gene: 5. Germline V lookup: CDR1 SNHLY, CDR2 FYNNEI. In DNA form, the CDR3 reads TGTGCCAGCAGTGGACTAGCGGGAGAGGGAATTCAGTACTTC. It codes for CASSGLAGEGIQYF.

The chain recombines TRBV6-2 or TRBV6-3 with TRBJ2-7; TRBD2 matches 10 bases. Trimming cost V 8 bases and J 0 bases; bases outside gene matches: 10. CDR1 MNHEY and CDR2 SVGEGT come from the germline V gene. The CDR3 loop spans 16 amino acids. CDR3 region: CASSGLAGVSSYEQYF. CDR3 nucleotides: TGTGCCAGCTCGGGGCTAGCGGGAGTCTCCTCCTACGAGCAGTACTTC.

This clonotype was seen ten or more times. The V gene is TRBV19, the J gene TRBJ2-1; D is possibly TRBD1 (5 bases). Per the germline V gene, CDR1 is LNHDA and CDR2 is SQIVND (reference sequence). The CDR3 spans 14 residues. The V end was cut by 2 bases, the J end by 2 bases, with 7 bases between. The CDR3 region has the DNA TGTGCCAGTAGTATACAGGGCCCCTACAATGAGCAGTTCTTC. Its translation is CASSIQGPYNEQFF. Looking up the rest from reference TRBV19 and TRBJ2-1 gives the full variable domain: DGGITQSPKYLFRKEGQNVTLSCEQNLNHDAMYWYRQDPGQGLRLIYYSQIVNDFQKGDIAEGYSVSREKKESFPLTVTSAQKNPTAFYLCASSIQGPYNEQFFGPGTRLTVL.